Listed here is a single T cell receptor (beta chain). Its antigen is not identified. The germline gene is not matched at one end of the junction; a read error may be the cause. The data derive from a study of T cells in Graves' hyperthyroidism and ophthalmopathy. Overall study context: Staff took peripheral blood when the initial diagnosis was made, before any treatment began. Study-level results: Using 13 V-J features, a model discriminated ophthalmopathy from stable hyperthyroidism. The model anticipated ophthalmopathy a median 6.5 months pre-onset.

The germline CDR1 and CDR2 sequences are LNHDA and SQIVND (reference sequence). The CDR3 covers 14 residues. Template material for amplifying TCR beta CDR3 regions consisted of RNA transcripts. The HTBI primer set served for first-round RT-PCR of the TCR CDR3. TCRdb reprocessed the multiplex PCR reads with MiXCR, giving one entry per CDR3 protein. The sample has just under 750,000 distinct CDR3 sequences, 35% seen once. PBMCs stemmed from around 10 ml fresh peripheral blood. Material for sequencing was blood. The rearrangement uses TRBV19 and TRBJ1-5, with 10 bases lining up with TRBD1. This sequence was found in a middle-aged woman with Graves' hyperthyroidism. The CDR3 sequence: CASSEGQGRQPQHF. The CDR3 bases are TGCGCCAGCAGTGAGGGACAGGGGAGACAGCCCCAGCATTTT. The whole variable domain, filled in from reference TRBV19 and TRBJ1-5, reads DGGITQSPKYLFRKEGQNVTLSCEQNLNHDAMYWYRQDPGQGLRLIYYSQIVNDFQKGDIAEGYSVSREKKESFPLTVTSAQKNPTAFYLCASSEGQGRQPQHFGDGTRLSIL.